Listed here is a single T cell receptor (beta chain). Its target is unknown. The source of the sample is a study of T cells in Graves' hyperthyroidism and ophthalmopathy. The source material, RNA transcripts, was used to amplify TCR beta CDR3 regions. An initial round of RT-PCR targeting the TCR CDR3 relied on the HTBI primer set. In TCRdb, the multiplex PCR reads were re-called with MiXCR into one record per CDR3 protein. This sample yields 35,000 to 45,000 distinct CDR3 sequences, of which roughly 50% are seen a single time; about 6% belongs to the top ten. Study-wide points: In blood, most of the thyroid clonotypes expanded above 0.001 were also present. A median 6.5 months before onset, the model predicted ophthalmopathy.

Per the germline V gene, CDR1 is SQVTM and CDR2 is ANQGSEA. This CDR3 spans 13 amino acids. V shed 7 bases and J 2 bases; nucleotides not matched to a gene: 5. Exclusion followed for patients with uncontrolled infection, other autoimmune disease, pregnancy or lactation. The blood sample dates from first hyperthyroidism diagnosis, preceding any ophthalmopathy symptoms. The sequencing sample was made of blood. This TCR derives from a woman aged 50 to 60 with Graves' hyperthyroidism that later progressed to Graves' ophthalmopathy. The chain recombines TRBV29-1 with TRBJ2-7; 10 nucleotides line up with TRBD2. CDR3 sequence (DNA): TGCAGCGACTCACTAGCGGGAACCTACGAGCAGTACTTC. Amino acid sequence: CSDSLAGTYEQYF.